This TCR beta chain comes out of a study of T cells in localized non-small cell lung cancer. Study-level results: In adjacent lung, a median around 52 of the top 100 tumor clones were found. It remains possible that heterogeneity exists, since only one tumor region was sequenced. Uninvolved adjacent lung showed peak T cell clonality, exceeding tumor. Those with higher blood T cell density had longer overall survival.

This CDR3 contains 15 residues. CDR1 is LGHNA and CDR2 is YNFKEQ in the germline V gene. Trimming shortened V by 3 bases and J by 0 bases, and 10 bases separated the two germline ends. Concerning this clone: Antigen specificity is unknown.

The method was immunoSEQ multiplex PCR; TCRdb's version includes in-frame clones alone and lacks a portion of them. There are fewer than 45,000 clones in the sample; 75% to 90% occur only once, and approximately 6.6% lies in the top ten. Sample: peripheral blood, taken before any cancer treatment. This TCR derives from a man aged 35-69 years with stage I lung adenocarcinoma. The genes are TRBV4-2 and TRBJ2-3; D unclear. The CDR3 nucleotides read TGTGCCAGCAGCCACTCCAGAACTAGCACAGATACGCAGTATTTT. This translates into CASSHSRTSTDTQYF.